This T cell receptor beta chain was sequenced in a study of blood T cells in healthy people across ages. Study-level results: Possibly confounding the expanded clonotype changes was the fact that donor CMV status was unknown. Diversity figures based on one million T cells were deemed too low.

With regard to this clonotype: As yet, its antigen is unknown.

Trimming took off 7 bases at V and 4 bases at J, with 11 bases between the two ends. CDR1 ENHRY and CDR2 SYGVKD come from the germline V gene. CDR3 length: 13 amino acids. A sample-barcoded 5' primer and a J-beta primer mix were used in a second PCR of about 7 to 12 cycles. MiXCR, applied by TCRdb to the 5' RACE reads, yields one record per CDR3 protein. The repertoire holds around 850,000 distinct CDR3 sequences, roughly 35% seen once, with approximately 12% in the top ten. The receptor comes from a man between 18 and 35 years old in good health. V is TRBV10-3 and J is TRBJ1-3; TRBD1 is a possible D gene (6 bases). Sequencing was done on a sample of blood. As DNA, the CDR3 is TGTGCCATCAATCCACAGGGAGGAAACACCATATATTTT. Translated: CAINPQGGNTIYF.